Detailed here is one T cell receptor beta chain. Its antigen is undetermined. It was on ten immunoSEQ deep assay plates that unsorted PBMC DNA was sequenced. TCRdb's copy holds only in-frame clones and misses some; the assay was immunoSEQ multiplex PCR. The data show about 490,000 clones, with more than 65% seen just once and 12% held by the top ten. The study drew all its donors from Caucasian adults living in Nashville, Tennessee. The CDR3 totals 16 residues. Germline CDR1 SGDLS, CDR2 YYNGEE. The V end was cut by 0 bases, the J end by 0 bases, with 9 bases between. The data stem from a study of shared clonotypes between healthy human individuals. As for the study in general: Those who served as donors were a couple of women and a few men between the ages of 18 and 49. Notes on the study in general: Depth of sequencing was expected to influence donor clonotype sharing.

The chain combines TRBV9 with TRBJ2-2; no definite D call. What was sequenced was PBMCs. The TCR sequence derives from a woman between 40 and 55 years old in good health. Some clones in this sample may be carry-over from other donors' samples. The DNA of the CDR3 is TGTGCCAGCAGCGTAGAGGAGAAACCGAACACCGGGGAGCTGTTTTTT. Translating it yields CASSVEEKPNTGELFF.